These T cell receptor beta chains were read from a single sample in a study of T cell changes during pregnancy in multiple sclerosis. The protocol was immunoSEQ multiplex PCR, while the TCRdb copy is restricted to in-frame clones and leaves out a portion. Found here are around 70,000 clones, roughly 92% of them singletons; the top ten hold 3.7%. Sequencing used peripheral blood, obtained after pregnancy. The source of these receptors is a female donor in good health, enrolled as a control in a pregnancy study. Both conserved end residues are part of each CDR3. The D gene is left open where the match is weak. Expanded clones are given a class, and other clones once, few, many or no size at all.

CDR3 DNA | CDR3 protein | J gene | D gene | clone size | V gene
TGTGCCAGCAGCCGTAACGAGGGGGTGGGCGACACTGAAGCTTTCTTT | CASSRNEGVGDTEAFF | TRBJ1-1 | NA | NA | TRBV7-2
TGTGCCATCAGTGACGTGGGCAGGGCGGACACTGAAGCTTTCTTT | CAISDVGRADTEAFF | TRBJ1-1 | NA | NA | TRBV10-3
TGTGCCAGTAGTGTAGGGCGGGGCGCCGGGGAGACCCAGTACTTC | CASSVGRGAGETQYF | TRBJ2-5 | NA | NA | TRBV19
TGCGCCAGCAGCCAAGATAAGAGACTAGCGGCGGATACGCAGTATTTT | CASSQDKRLAADTQYF | TRBJ2-3 | TRBD2 | NA | TRBV4-1
TGTGCCAGTAGTATAGTCCTGGGGGGGGAGACCCAGTACTTC | CASSIVLGGETQYF | TRBJ2-5 | TRBD2 | NA | TRBV19
TGTGCCAGCAGCTCCATTCCAGAGGGTAGGGAAAAACTGTTTTTT | CASSSIPEGREKLFF | TRBJ1-4 | NA | NA | TRBV11-2
TGTGCCAGCAGTTCCCGGGACTATAATTCACCCCTCCACTTT | CASSSRDYNSPLHF | TRBJ1-6 | NA | once | TRBV6-5
TGTGCCAGCAGCTTGGGAGGCAGGGTGGATGAGCAGTTCTTC | CASSLGGRVDEQFF | TRBJ2-1 | NA | NA | TRBV5-5
TGTGCCAGCAGCCCTCATCCGACAGACGAGCAGTACTTC | CASSPHPTDEQYF | TRBJ2-7 | NA | NA | TRBV6-1
TGTGCCAGCAGTTTATCTGCGGGAGAAGCCTACAATGAGCAGTTCTTC | CASSLSAGEAYNEQFF | TRBJ2-1 | TRBD2 | NA | TRBV27
TGTGCCAGCAGTTTTTCGGGGACACTTGAGACCCAGTACTTC | CASSFSGTLETQYF | TRBJ2-5 | NA | NA | TRBV28
TGTGCCAGCAGCCCCAACTCCCTTAGCACAGATACGCAGTATTTT | CASSPNSLSTDTQYF | TRBJ2-3 | NA | NA | TRBV2
TGTGCCAGCAGCTTGACAACAGGGCCCGGCTACACCTTC | CASSLTTGPGYTF | TRBJ1-2 | NA | NA | TRBV7-9
TGTGCCAGCTCACCACCAGAAGGGACATCCAGCTCCTACGAGCAGTACTTC | CASSPPEGTSSSYEQYF | TRBJ2-7 | NA | NA | TRBV18
TGTGCCAGTAGTATCGTACTAGCGGGAACCAATGAGCAGTTCTTC | CASSIVLAGTNEQFF | TRBJ2-1 | TRBD2 | once | TRBV19
TGTGCCAGCAGTTTAACGGCGGGACAGGGGGGCACAGATACGCAGTATTTT | CASSLTAGQGGTDTQYF | TRBJ2-3 | TRBD1 | NA | TRBV27
TGCAGCGCCACCCCGACAGGGGGCGGCGAGCAGTACTTC | CSATPTGGGEQYF | TRBJ2-7 | TRBD1 | NA | TRBV29-1
TGTGCCTGGCAACAGGGAAATAGCAATCAGCCCCAGCATTTT | CAWQQGNSNQPQHF | TRBJ1-5 | NA | NA | TRBV30
TGCGCCAGCAGCCAAGAATTGGGAGTCAATCAGCCCCAGCATTTT | CASSQELGVNQPQHF | TRBJ1-5 | NA | NA | TRBV4-3
TGTGCCAGCAGCTTAGCCCAGGGGGCCGCGGCTGAAGCTTTCTTT | CASSLAQGAAAEAFF | TRBJ1-1 | TRBD1 | NA | TRBV11-2
TGTGCCAGCAGGCGACCGGGACAGGGTAACTATGGCTACACCTTC | CASRRPGQGNYGYTF | TRBJ1-2 | TRBD1 | NA | TRBV28
TGTGCCAGCTCCTCTGACAGGCGGGGGCAGCCCCAGCATTTT | CASSSDRRGQPQHF | TRBJ1-5 | NA | NA | TRBV18
TGTGCCAGCAGCTTAGACAGGGCCAGGTACGAGCAGTACTTC | CASSLDRARYEQYF | TRBJ2-7 | NA | NA | TRBV7-9
TGTGCCAGCAGTTTATCTTTCAGGGGTCATCAGCCCCAGCATTTT | CASSLSFRGHQPQHF | TRBJ1-5 | NA | NA | TRBV27
TGCGCCAGCAGCCAAGACGGTGCCAGGGGGGCCTACGAGCAGTACTTC | CASSQDGARGAYEQYF | TRBJ2-7 | NA | NA | TRBV4-1
TGTGCCAGCAGTTTCGACAATGGCTACACCTTC | CASSFDNGYTF | TRBJ1-2 | NA | NA | TRBV28
TGTGCCTGGAGTGTTCTTCTAGAAGCCGAGCAGTTCTTC | CAWSVLLEAEQFF | TRBJ2-1 | NA | NA | TRBV30
TGTGCCAGCAGCTCACCGGGACAGCTAGATGAAAAACTGTTTTTT | CASSSPGQLDEKLFF | TRBJ1-4 | TRBD1 | NA | TRBV7-8
TGTGCCAGCAGCCAAGATTTAGTGAGCAACTATGGCTACACCTTC | CASSQDLVSNYGYTF | TRBJ1-2 | NA | NA | TRBV4-2
TGTGCCAGCAGTTTATCGACGGTGCCAGCGGAATCACCCCTCCACTTT | CASSLSTVPAESPLHF | TRBJ1-6 | NA | NA | TRBV27
TGCAGTGCTCCAACAGGGGAACAACTGTTTTTT | CSAPTGEQLFF | TRBJ1-4 | TRBD1 | NA | TRBV20-1
TGCGCCAGCAGCCAAGAAGAGGGCGGGGAGCTGTTTTTT | CASSQEEGGELFF | TRBJ2-2 | NA | NA | TRBV4-3
TGTGCCAGTAGTATCCGGGGGGCAGACACCGGGGAGCTGTTTTTT | CASSIRGADTGELFF | TRBJ2-2 | NA | NA | TRBV19
TGTGCCTGGGACCCCACCGCAGGGGACGAGCAGTACTTC | CAWDPTAGDEQYF | TRBJ2-7 | NA | NA | TRBV30
TGTGCCAGCAGCTTTAGCTCGAGCTCCTACAATGAGCAGTTCTTC | CASSFSSSSYNEQFF | TRBJ2-1 | NA | NA | TRBV7-8
TGTGCCACCAGCAGAGATCGGGGGGCCTTCACTGAAGCTTTCTTT | CATSRDRGAFTEAFF | TRBJ1-1 | NA | NA | TRBV15
TGTGCCAGCAGCCCGGACAGGCACGAGCAGTTCTTC | CASSPDRHEQFF | TRBJ2-1 | TRBD1 | NA | TRBV6-6
TGCGCCAGCAGTGATAGGGGCGGGGGGACCGCAGATACGCAGTATTTT | CASSDRGGGTADTQYF | TRBJ2-3 | TRBD2 | NA | TRBV10-2
TGTGCCAGCAGCGTCCTAGGACAAGAGACCCAGTACTTC | CASSVLGQETQYF | TRBJ2-5 | NA | NA | TRBV9
TGTGCCAGCAGCCTCTCACTAGCGGGAGGCCCCTACAATGAGCAGTTCTTC | CASSLSLAGGPYNEQFF | TRBJ2-1 | TRBD2 | NA | TRBV7-9
TGCAGTGCTAGCGGGAACTATGGCTACACCTTC | CSASGNYGYTF | TRBJ1-2 | NA | NA | TRBV20-1
TGTGCCAGTAGTGCAGGACATCTCTCTGGAAACACCATATATTTT | CASSAGHLSGNTIYF | TRBJ1-3 | NA | NA | TRBV19
TGTGCCAGCAGATTACCAGGACAGGGAACTAATGAAAAACTGTTTTTT | CASRLPGQGTNEKLFF | TRBJ1-4 | TRBD1 | NA | TRBV5-8
TGTGCCAGCGGACACAGGGGAGACTATAATTCACCCCTCCACTTT | CASGHRGDYNSPLHF | TRBJ1-6 | TRBD1 | NA | TRBV2
TGTGCCAGCAGCTTGGTCTGGGCCGGCGACTACACCTTC | CASSLVWAGDYTF | TRBJ1-2 | NA | NA | TRBV5-6
TGTGCCAGCAGCTTAGATCAGCTAGCGGGAGACGAGCAGTACTTC | CASSLDQLAGDEQYF | TRBJ2-7 | TRBD2 | NA | TRBV7-8
TGTGCCAGCAGCTTAGTTACGGTCACCGGGGAGCTGTTTTTT | CASSLVTVTGELFF | TRBJ2-2 | NA | NA | TRBV7-2
TGTGCCAGCTCCTCACAGGGGCTCATGAACACTGAAGCTTTCTTT | CASSSQGLMNTEAFF | TRBJ1-1 | TRBD1 | NA | TRBV18
TGCGCCAGCAGCCCGACAGGCAACTCCTACGAGCAGTACTTC | CASSPTGNSYEQYF | TRBJ2-7 | NA | NA | TRBV4-1
TGTGCCAGCAGCTCGCTGACAGGGACAGATACGCAGTATTTT | CASSSLTGTDTQYF | TRBJ2-3 | TRBD1 | NA | TRBV5-6
TGTGCCAGCGTAGCGGGTGGGCCCACCGGGGAGCTGTTTTTT | CASVAGGPTGELFF | TRBJ2-2 | TRBD2 | NA | TRBV28